Shown below are 2 T cell receptor beta chains from a single sample sequenced in a study of T-cell memory formation after mild COVID-19. TCRdb called the 5' RACE reads again in MiXCR, with one record for every CDR3 protein. The table shows 150,000 or so distinct CDR3 sequences, with more than 12% occurring only once. Sequencing was carried out using PBMCs or a T cell subset sorted from them (not recorded which). All receptors come from an adult woman who had mild COVID-19 (a few samples of this study predate the infection). Cell type and time point are not known.

This clonotype was picked up a small number of times. V usage is TRBV9 and J usage is TRBJ2-1; D unresolved. CDR1 SGDLS and CDR2 YYNGEE come from the germline V gene. Trimming stripped 1 base from V and 6 bases from J, with 8 bases between. This CDR3 contains 13 residues. CDR3 nucleotides: TGTGCCAGCAGCGTAAGCCCTCCCAATGAGCAGTTCTTC. Translating gives CASSVSPPNEQFF. Full variable domain (outside the CDR3, taken from reference TRBV9 and TRBJ2-1): DSGVTQTPKHLITATGQRVTLRCSPRSGDLSVYWYQQSLDQGLQFLIQYYNGEERAKGNILERFSAQQFPDLHSELNLSSLELGDSALYFCASSVSPPNEQFFGPGTRLTVL.

The V and J genes are TRBV4-1 and TRBJ2-4, with 13 bases that match TRBD2. Germline loops: CDR1 MGHRA, CDR2 YSYEKL. Trimming took 1 base from V and 6 from J; bases not matched to a gene: 3. This CDR3 contains 16 residues. CDR3 sequence (DNA): TGCGCCAGCAGCCAAGGACTAGCGGGGGGCCGAAACATTCAGTACTTC. Protein: CASSQGLAGGRNIQYF.